This TCR beta chain stems from a study of blood T cell repertoires in COVID-19. Profiling relied on immunoSEQ multiplex PCR, and the TCRdb table lists in-frame clones only, not all of them. The sample consists of around 65,000 clones, more than 60% of them appearing once. This CDR3 contains 16 residues. The V end was cut by 5 bases, the J end by 0 bases, with 14 bases between. Germline V lookup: CDR1 SEHNR, CDR2 FQNEAQ (reference sequence). The chain combines TRBV7-9 with TRBJ1-5, with a weak D call TRBD1 (6 bases). This receptor was taken from a man aged 55 to 70 with acute or convalescent COVID-19. Material for sequencing was peripheral blood. The CDR3: CASSQGQIDSNQPQHF. The CDR3 DNA follows: TGTGCCAGCAGCCAAGGACAGATAGATAGCAATCAGCCCCAGCATTTT.